Within the sample, the clone carrying this T cell receptor (beta chain) is medium-sized (0.01 to 0.1%). No antigen is known for it. This sample was included in a study of spatial heterogeneity in lung cancer. Study conclusions and caveats: Tumor mutation counts were tracked by expanded intratumoral alpha and beta TCR counts.

The time point: sample taken at primary tumor resection. Trimming left V 5 bases short and J 3 bases short, with 14 bases between. Germline V gene sequence: CDR1 MNHNS, CDR2 SASEGT. The length of the CDR3 is 14 residues. Unique molecular identifiers, one per molecule, were present on every TCR cDNA molecule. TCRdb processed the 5' RACE reads anew with MiXCR; each CDR3 protein has one entry. Here the sample spans approximately 9,500 distinct CDR3 sequences, more than 10% being singletons. Source: lung tumor tissue, taken at surgery. The rearrangement links TRBV6-1 to TRBJ2-7; D could derive from TRBD1 or TRBD2 (5 bases each). The TCR was taken from a male donor with early-stage non-small cell lung cancer. The CDR3 sequence: CASSIPGPRYEQYF. CDR3 bases: TGTGCCAGCAGTATACCGGGACCCCGCTACGAGCAGTACTTC.